This T cell receptor beta chain was sequenced for a study of cytomegalovirus exposure and HLA in healthy donors. Study conclusions and caveats: In the analysis, some V segments, TRBV6-2 and TRBV6-3 included, were excluded as indistinguishable.

The V and J ends lost 4 bases and 5 bases, in that order; junction bases with no gene match: 6. CDR1 and CDR2 (germline): MDHEN, SYDVKM. This CDR3 has 14 residues. 13 Jbeta primers and 60 Vbeta primers were used for the PCR. The data were produced by immunoSEQ multiplex PCR, yet TCRdb's version contains in-frame clones alone and is incomplete. The repertoire includes around 150,000 clones, 80% of them detected once, and approximately 2.5% sits in the top ten. This clone was found once. Its cognate antigen is unknown. The TCR was taken from a man over 45 in good health and CMV-seronegative. The sequencing input was PBMCs. The chain couples TRBV28 to TRBJ1-2, with 8 positions matching TRBD1. The CDR3 region has the DNA TGTGCCAGCAGTTCGCGACAGGGGAGGTATGGCTACACCTTC. Translated, it gives CASSSRQGRYGYTF.